This T cell receptor (beta chain) is drawn from a study of graft-versus-host responses after intestinal transplantation. Whole-study findings and limits: The study found high graft-versus-host to host-versus-graft clonal ratios in allografts of patients with graft-donor T cell macrochimerism.

Germline-derived CDR1 and CDR2 are GTSNPN and SVGIG (reference sequence). This CDR3 is built from 13 residues. Trimming removed 2 bases at V and 7 bases at J, with 11 bases between. As for this clone: Its specificity is unknown.

Libraries were prepared by immunoSEQ multiplex PCR; TCRdb keeps only in-frame clonotypes and omits some of them. The table has about 88,000 clones, roughly 90% seen once. This clonotype originated in a human donor who was the organ donor for an intestinal transplant. This sample comprised unstimulated CD4+ T cells sorted from spleen or lymph node cells, obtained before transplant. The rearrangement joins TRBV30 to TRBJ1-4; D call uncertain. This chain's CDR3 is CAWSTGLGEKLFF. The CDR3 DNA is TGTGCCTGGAGTACCGGACTAGGTGAAAAACTGTTTTTT.